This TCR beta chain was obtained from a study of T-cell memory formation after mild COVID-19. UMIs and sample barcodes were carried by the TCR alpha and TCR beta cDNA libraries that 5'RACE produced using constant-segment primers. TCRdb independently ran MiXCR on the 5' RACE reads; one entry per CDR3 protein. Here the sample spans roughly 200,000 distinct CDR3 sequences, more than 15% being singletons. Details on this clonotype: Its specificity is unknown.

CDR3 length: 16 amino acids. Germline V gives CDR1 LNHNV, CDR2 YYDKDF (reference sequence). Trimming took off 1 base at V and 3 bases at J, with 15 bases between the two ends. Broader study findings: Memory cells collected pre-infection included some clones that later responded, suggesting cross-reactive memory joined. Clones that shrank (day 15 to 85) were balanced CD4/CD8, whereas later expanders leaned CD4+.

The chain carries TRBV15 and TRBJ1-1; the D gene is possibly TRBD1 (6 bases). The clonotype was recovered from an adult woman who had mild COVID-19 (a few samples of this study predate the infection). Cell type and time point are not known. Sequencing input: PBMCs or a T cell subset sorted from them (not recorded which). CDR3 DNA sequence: TGTGCCACCAGCAGAGGGGTCGGCCAGGGGTACACTGAAGCTTTCTTT. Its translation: CATSRGVGQGYTEAFF.